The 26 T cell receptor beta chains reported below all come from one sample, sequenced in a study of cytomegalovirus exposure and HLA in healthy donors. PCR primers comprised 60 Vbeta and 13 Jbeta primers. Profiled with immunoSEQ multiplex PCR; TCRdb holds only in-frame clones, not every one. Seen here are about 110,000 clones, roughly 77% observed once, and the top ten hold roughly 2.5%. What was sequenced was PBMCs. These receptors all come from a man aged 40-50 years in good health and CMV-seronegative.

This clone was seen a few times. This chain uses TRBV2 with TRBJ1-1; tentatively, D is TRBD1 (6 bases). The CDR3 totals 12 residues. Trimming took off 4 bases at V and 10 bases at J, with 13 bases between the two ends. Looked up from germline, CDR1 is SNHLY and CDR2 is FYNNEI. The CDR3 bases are TGTGCCAGCAGTGCAGGGGCCTTCGGAGCTTTCTTT. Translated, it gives CASSAGAFGAFF.

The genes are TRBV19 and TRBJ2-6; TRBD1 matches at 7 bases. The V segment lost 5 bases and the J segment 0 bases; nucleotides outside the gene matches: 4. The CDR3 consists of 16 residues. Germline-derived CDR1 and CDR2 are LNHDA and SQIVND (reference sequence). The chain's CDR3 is CASSPGQSSGANVLTF. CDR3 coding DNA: TGTGCCAGTAGTCCGGGACAGAGCTCTGGGGCCAACGTCCTGACTTTC.

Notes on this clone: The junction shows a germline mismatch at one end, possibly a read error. CDR3 region: CAGRTGVFF. As DNA, the CDR3 is TGTGCCGGCCGGACAGGGGTCTTCTTC. The V call is TRBV2, the J call TRBJ1-2; 9 positions match TRBD1. In germline, CDR1 is SNHLY, CDR2 FYNNEI. The CDR3 extends over 9 amino acids.

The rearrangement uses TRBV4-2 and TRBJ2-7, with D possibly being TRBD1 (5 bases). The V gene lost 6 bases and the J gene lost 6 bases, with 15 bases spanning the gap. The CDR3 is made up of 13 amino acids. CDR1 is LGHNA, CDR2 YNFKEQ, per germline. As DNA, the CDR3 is TGTGCCAGCAGAGGGGCCTCTTCTTGCGAGCAGTACTTC. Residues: CASRGASSCEQYF.

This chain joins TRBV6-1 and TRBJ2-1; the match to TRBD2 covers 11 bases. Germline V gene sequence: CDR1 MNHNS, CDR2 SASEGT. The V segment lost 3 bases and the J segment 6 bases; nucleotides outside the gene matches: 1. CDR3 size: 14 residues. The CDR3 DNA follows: TGTGCCAGCAGTGAGCTAGCGGGGGGCAATGAGCAGTTCTTC. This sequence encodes CASSELAGGNEQFF.

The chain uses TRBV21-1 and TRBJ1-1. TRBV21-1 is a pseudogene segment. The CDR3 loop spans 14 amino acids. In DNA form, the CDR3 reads TGTGCCAGCAGCAAAGTGGAAGGGAGAACTGAAGCTTTCTTT. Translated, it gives CASSKVEGRTEAFF.

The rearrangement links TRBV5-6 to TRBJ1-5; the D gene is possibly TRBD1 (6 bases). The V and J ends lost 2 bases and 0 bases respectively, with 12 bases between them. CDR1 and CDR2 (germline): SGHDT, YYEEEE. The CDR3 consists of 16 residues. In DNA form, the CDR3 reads TGTGCCAGCAGCTTTACAGGGCTTTATAGCAATCAGCCCCAGCATTTT. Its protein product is CASSFTGLYSNQPQHF.

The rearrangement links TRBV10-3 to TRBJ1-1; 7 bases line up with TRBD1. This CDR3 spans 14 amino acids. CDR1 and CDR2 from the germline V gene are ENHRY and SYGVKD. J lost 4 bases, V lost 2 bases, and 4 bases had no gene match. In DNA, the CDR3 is TGTGCCATCAGTGAGGAGGGGGCTGTCACTGAAGCTTTCTTT. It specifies CAISEEGAVTEAFF.

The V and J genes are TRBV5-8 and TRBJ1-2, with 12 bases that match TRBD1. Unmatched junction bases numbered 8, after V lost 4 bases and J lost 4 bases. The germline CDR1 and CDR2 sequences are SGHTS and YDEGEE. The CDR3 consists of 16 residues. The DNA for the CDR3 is TGTGCCAGCAGCCCGATAGGGACAGGGGGCTTCTATGGCTACACCTTC. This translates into CASSPIGTGGFYGYTF.

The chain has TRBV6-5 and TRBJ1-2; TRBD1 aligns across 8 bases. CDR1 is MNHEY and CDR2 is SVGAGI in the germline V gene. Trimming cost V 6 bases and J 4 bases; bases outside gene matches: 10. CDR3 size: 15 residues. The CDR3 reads CASSPTRTGIYGYTF. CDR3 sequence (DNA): TGTGCCAGCAGCCCTACTAGGACAGGGATCTATGGCTACACCTTC.

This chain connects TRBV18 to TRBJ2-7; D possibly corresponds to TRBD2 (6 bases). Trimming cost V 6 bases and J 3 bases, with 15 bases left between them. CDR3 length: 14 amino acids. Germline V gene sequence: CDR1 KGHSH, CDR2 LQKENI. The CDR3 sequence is CASSAGGEVYEQYF. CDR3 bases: TGTGCCAGCTCTGCCGGCGGGGAAGTCTACGAGCAGTACTTC. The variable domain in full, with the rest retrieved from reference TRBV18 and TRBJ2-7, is NAGVMQNPRHLVRRRGQEARLRCSPMKGHSHVYWYRQLPEEGLKFMVYLQKENIIDESGMPKERFSAEFPKEGPSILRIQQVVRGDSAAYFCASSAGGEVYEQYFGPGTRLTVT.

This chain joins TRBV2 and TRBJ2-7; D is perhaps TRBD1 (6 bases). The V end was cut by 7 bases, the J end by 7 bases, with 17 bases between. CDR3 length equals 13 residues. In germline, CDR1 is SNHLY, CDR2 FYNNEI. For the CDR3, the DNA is TGTGCCAGCATTCTTCAGACAGGCGGAGAGCAGTACTTC. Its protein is CASILQTGGEQYF.

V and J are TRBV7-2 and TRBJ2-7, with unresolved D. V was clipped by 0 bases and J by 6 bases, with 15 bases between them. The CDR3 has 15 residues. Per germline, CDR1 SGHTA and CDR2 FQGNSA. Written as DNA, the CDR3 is TGTGCCAGCAGCTTAGCCCCCGGGTCCCTGGGCGAGCAGTACTTC. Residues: CASSLAPGSLGEQYF.

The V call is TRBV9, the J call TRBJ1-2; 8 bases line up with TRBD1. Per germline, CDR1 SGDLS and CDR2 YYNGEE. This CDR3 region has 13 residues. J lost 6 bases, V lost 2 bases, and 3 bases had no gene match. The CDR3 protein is CASSVGQGDGYTF. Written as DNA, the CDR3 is TGTGCCAGCAGCGTTGGACAGGGTGATGGCTACACCTTC.

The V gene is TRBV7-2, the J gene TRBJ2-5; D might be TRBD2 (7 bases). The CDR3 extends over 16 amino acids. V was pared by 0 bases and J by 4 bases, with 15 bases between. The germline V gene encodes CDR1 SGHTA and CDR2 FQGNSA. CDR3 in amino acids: CASSLASLGGPETQYF. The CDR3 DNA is TGTGCCAGCAGCTTAGCCTCCCTGGGGGGGCCAGAGACCCAGTACTTC.

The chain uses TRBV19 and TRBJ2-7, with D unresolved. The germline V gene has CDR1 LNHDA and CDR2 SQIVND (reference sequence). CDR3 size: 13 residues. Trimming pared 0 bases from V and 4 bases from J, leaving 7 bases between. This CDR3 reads CASSIDLRYEQYF. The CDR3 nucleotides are TGTGCCAGTAGTATAGATCTCCGTTACGAGCAGTACTTC. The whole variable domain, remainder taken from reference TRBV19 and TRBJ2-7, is DGGITQSPKYLFRKEGQNVTLSCEQNLNHDAMYWYRQDPGQGLRLIYYSQIVNDFQKGDIAEGYSVSREKKESFPLTVTSAQKNPTAFYLCASSIDLRYEQYFGPGTRLTVT.

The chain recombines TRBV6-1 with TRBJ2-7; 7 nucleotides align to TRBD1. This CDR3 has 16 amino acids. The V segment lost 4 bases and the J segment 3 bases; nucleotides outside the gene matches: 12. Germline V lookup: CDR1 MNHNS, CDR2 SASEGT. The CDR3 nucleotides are TGTGCCAGCAGTGCCGAACAGGGGTCTAACCTCTACGAGCAGTACTTC. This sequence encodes CASSAEQGSNLYEQYF.

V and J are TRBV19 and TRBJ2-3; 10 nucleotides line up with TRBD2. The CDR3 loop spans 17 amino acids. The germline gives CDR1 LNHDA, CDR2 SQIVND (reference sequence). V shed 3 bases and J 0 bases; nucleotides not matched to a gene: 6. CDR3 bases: TGTGCCAGTAGTATGCCCCGAGCGGGGGGGAGCACAGATACGCAGTATTTT. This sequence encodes CASSMPRAGGSTDTQYF.

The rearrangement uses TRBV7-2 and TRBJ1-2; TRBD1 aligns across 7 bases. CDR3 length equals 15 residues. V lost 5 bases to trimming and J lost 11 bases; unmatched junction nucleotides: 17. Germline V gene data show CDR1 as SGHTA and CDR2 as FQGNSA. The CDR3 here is CASSRNRGELWRYTF. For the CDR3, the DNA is TGTGCCAGCAGCCGAAACAGGGGTGAACTATGGAGGTACACCTTC. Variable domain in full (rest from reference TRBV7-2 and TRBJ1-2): GAGVSQSPSNKVTEKGKDVELRCDPISGHTALYWYRQSLGQGLEFLIYFQGNSAPDKSGLPSDRFSAERTGGSVSTLTIQRTQQEDSAVYLCASSRNRGELWRYTFGSGTRLTVV.

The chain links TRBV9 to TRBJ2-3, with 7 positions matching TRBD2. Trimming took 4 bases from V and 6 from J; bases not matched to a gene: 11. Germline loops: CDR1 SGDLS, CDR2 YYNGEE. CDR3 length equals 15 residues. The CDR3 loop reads CASSTRASGGDTQYF. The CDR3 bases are TGTGCCAGCAGCACTCGAGCTTCCGGGGGGGATACGCAGTATTTT.

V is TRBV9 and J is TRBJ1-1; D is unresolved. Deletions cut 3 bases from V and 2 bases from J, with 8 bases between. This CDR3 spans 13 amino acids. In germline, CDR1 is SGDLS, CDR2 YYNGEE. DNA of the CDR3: TGTGCCAGCAGCGAAACACCTAACACTGAAGCTTTCTTT. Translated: CASSETPNTEAFF.

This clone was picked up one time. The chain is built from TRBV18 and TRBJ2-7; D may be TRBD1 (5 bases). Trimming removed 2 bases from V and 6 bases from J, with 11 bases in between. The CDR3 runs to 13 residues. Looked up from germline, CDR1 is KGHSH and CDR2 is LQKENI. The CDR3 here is CASSPLQGVEQYF. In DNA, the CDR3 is TGTGCCAGCTCACCATTGCAGGGCGTCGAGCAGTACTTC.

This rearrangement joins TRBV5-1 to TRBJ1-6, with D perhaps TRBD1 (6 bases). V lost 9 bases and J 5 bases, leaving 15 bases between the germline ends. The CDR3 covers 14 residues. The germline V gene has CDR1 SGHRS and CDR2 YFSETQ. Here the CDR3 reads CATRTARDNSPLHF. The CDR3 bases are TGCGCCACTCGGACAGCCAGGGATAATTCACCCCTCCACTTT.

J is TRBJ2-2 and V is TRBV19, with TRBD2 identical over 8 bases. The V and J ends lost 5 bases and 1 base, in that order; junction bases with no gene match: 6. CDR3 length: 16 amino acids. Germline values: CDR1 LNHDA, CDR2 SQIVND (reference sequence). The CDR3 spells CASSSPGRGNTGELFF. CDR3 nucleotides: TGTGCCAGTAGTTCCCCCGGGAGGGGGAACACCGGGGAGCTGTTTTTT.

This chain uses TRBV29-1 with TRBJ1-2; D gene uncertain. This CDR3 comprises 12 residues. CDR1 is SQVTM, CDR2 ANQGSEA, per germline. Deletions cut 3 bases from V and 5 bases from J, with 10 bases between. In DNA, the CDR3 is TGCAGCGTTGATTCCGGTCGGTATGGCTACACCTTC. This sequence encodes CSVDSGRYGYTF.

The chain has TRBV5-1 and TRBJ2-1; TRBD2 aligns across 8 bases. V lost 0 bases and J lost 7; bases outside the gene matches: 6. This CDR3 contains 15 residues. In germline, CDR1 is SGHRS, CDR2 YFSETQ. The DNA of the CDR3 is TGCGCCAGCAGCTTGGACGGGGGGGCCGGGAATGAGCAGTTCTTC. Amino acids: CASSLDGGAGNEQFF.